The present entry profiles one T cell receptor beta chain with its context. The data derive from a study of T cells after yellow fever vaccination. Using its own MiXCR run on the 5' RACE reads, TCRdb lists one record per CDR3 protein. The sample contains 500,000 to 650,000 distinct CDR3 sequences, about 12% of which appear only once. Germline CDR1 reads KGHDR; CDR2 reads SFDVKD. Deletions cut 3 bases from V and 3 bases from J, with 19 bases between. The CDR3 has 17 residues. This sequence was found in a man younger than 40 who received the YFV17D yellow fever vaccine. J is TRBJ2-5 and V is TRBV24-1; possible D gene TRBD2, 6 bases. Sequencing used PBMCs, obtained on the day of the yellow fever booster vaccination. The CDR3 bases are TGTGCCACCAGTGATACGGGGGAGCACCACTTAGAAGAGACCCAGTACTTC. It translates to CATSDTGEHHLEETQYF.